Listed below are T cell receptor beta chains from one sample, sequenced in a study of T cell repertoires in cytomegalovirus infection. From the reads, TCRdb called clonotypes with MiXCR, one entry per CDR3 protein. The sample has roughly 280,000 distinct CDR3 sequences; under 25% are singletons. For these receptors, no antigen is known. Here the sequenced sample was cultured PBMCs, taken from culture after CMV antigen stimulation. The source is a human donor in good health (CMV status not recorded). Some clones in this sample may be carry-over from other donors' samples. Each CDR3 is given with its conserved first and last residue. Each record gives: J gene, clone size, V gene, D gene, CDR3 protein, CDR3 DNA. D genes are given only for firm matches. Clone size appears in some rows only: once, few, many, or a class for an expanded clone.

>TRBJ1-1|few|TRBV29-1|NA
CSVERAQDTEAFF
TGCAGCGTTGAACGCGCTCAGGACACTGAAGCTTTCTTT
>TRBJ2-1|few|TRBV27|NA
CASTTSPIYNEQFF
TGTGCCAGCACCACCTCCCCCATCTACAATGAGCAGTTCTTC
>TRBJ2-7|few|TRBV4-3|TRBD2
CASSQEGTSGFYEQYF
TGCGCCAGCAGCCAAGAGGGGACTAGCGGCTTCTACGAGCAGTACTTC
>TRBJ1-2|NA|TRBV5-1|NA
CASSGRDGVNYGYTF
TGCGCCAGCAGCGGCCGGGACGGGGTTAACTATGGCTACACCTTC
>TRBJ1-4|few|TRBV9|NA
CASSVDPVDEKLFF
TGTGCCAGCAGTGTGGACCCGGTAGATGAAAAACTGTTTTTT
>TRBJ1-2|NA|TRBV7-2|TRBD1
CASSRDRADGYTF
TGTGCCAGCAGCCGGGACAGAGCGGATGGCTACACCTTC
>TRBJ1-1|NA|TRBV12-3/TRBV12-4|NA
CASSLASGHRAEAFF
TGTGCCAGCAGTTTAGCCTCGGGCCATAGGGCTGAAGCTTTCTTT
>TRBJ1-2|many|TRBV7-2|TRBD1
CASSRQGADYGYTF
TGTGCCAGCAGTCGACAGGGGGCCGACTATGGCTACACCTTC
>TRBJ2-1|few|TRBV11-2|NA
CASSLGTIYYNEQFF
TGTGCCAGCAGCTTAGGAACTATTTACTACAATGAGCAGTTCTTC
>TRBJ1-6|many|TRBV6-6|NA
CASSSLGWGAYSPLHF
TGTGCCAGCAGTTCACTCGGGTGGGGGGCTTATTCACCCCTCCACTTT
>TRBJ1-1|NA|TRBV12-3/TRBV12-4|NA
CASSQTTGPEAFF
TGTGCCAGCAGCCAAACGACTGGGCCTGAAGCTTTCTTT
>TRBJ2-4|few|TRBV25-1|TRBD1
CASSAGTGTKNIQYF
TGTGCCAGCAGTGCGGGGACAGGCACTAAAAACATTCAGTACTTC
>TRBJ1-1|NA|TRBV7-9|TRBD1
CASSLGQGLSEAFF
TGTGCCAGCAGCTTAGGACAGGGGTTGTCTGAAGCTTTCTTT
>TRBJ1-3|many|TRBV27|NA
CASSASFSGNTIYF
TGTGCCAGCAGTGCATCCTTCTCTGGAAACACCATATATTTT
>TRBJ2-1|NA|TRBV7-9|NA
CASSFGNKEQFF
TGTGCCAGCAGCTTTGGCAACAAAGAGCAGTTCTTC
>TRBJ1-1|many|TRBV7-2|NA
CASSSDRNTEAFF
TGTGCCAGCAGCTCAGACAGGAACACTGAAGCTTTCTTT
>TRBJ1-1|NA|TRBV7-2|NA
CASSPHSDTEAFF
TGTGCCAGCAGCCCCCACAGTGACACTGAAGCTTTCTTT
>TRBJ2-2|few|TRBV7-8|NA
CASSFKTGGAGELFF
TGTGCCAGCAGCTTCAAGACCGGGGGAGCCGGGGAGCTGTTTTTT
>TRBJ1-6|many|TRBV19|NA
CASSTTQSSYNSPLHF
TGTGCCAGTAGTACCACACAGAGCTCCTATAATTCACCCCTCCACTTT
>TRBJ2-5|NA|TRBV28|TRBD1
CASSSAGQAAETQYF
TGTGCCAGCAGTTCCGCAGGACAGGCCGCGGAGACCCAGTACTTC
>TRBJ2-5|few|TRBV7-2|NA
CASSLIPLAQQTQYF
TGTGCCAGCAGCTTAATCCCACTAGCACAACAGACCCAGTACTTC
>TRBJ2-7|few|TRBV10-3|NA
CAISESVFLGEVSYEQYF
TGTGCCATCAGTGAGTCGGTGTTTCTGGGGGAGGTCTCCTACGAGCAGTACTTC
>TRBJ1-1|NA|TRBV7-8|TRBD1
CASSFADRGNTEAFF
TGTGCCAGCAGCTTTGCTGACAGGGGGAACACTGAAGCTTTCTTT